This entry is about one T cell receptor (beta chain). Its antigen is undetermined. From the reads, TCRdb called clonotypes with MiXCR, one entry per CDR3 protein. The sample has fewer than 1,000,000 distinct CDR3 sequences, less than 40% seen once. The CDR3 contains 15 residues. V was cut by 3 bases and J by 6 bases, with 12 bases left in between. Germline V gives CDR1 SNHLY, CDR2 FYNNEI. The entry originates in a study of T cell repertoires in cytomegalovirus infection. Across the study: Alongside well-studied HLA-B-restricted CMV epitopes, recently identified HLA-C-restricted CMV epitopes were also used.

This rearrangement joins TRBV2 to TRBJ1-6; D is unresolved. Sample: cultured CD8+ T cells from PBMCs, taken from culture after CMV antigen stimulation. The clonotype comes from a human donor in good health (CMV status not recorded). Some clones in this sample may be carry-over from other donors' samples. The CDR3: CASSDSYSSNSPLHF. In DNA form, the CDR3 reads TGTGCCAGCAGTGACAGTTATTCTTCTAATTCACCCCTCCACTTT.